The clone carrying this TCR beta chain is termed medium-sized. The antigen is not known. V gave up 8 bases and J gave up 0 bases, with 17 bases separating them. CDR1 and CDR2 from the germline V gene are MNHEY and SVGEGT. This CDR3 spans 16 amino acids. Oncomine TCR Beta short-read sequencing was applied to DNA from cultured CD4+ T cells. In this case, cultured CD4+ T cells provided the extracted genomic DNA. Each CDR3 protein gets one entry after TCRdb re-called the PCR reads with MiXCR. The table includes roughly 9,800 distinct CDR3 sequences, about four fifths detected once. Noted treatment: roughly 11-day PBMC culture with coronavirus spike peptide pools or control peptides (ViraFEST assay). This record belongs to a study of vaccination and CD4 T cells after COVID-19. The overall study: Typically, post-vaccine samples were obtained a median about 79 days after dose two, within a range of 14 to 241. As a positive control, some control cultures were given a CEFX pool, while others were given an HIV-1 Nef pool or no peptide. The stimulus for the cells was overlapping spike peptides derived from SARS-CoV-2, HCoV-NL63, HCoV-OC43 and HCoV-229E.

J is TRBJ2-4 and V is TRBV6-2 or TRBV6-3; D may be TRBD1 (6 bases). This TCR was sampled from a human donor who had recovered from COVID-19. The sequenced material came from CD4+ T cells from blood, cultured in vitro. In DNA form, the CDR3 reads TGTGCCAGCGGGACAAGCCCTCAACTAGCCAAAAACATTCAGTACTTC. It yields the protein CASGTSPQLAKNIQYF.